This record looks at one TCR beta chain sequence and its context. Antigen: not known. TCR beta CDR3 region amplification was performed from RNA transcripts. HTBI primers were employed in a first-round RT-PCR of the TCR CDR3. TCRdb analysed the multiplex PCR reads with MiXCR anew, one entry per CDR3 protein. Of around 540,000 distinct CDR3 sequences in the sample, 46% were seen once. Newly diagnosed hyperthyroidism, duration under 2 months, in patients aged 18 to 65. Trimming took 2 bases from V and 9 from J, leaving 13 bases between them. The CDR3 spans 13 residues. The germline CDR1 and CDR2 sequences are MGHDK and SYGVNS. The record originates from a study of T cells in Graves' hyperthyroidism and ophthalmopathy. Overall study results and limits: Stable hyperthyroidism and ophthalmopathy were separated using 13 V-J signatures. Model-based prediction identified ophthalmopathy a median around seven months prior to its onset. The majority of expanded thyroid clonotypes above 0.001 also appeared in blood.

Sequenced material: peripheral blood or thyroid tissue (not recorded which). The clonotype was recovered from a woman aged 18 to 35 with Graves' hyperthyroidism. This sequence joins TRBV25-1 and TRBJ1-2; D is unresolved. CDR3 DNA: TGTGCCAGCAGTGAACCGGGAGCCGGGAGCTACACCTTC. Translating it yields CASSEPGAGSYTF.